The rows below give T cell receptor beta chains drawn from one sample of a study of T cells after yellow fever vaccination. TCRdb fed the 5' RACE reads into MiXCR, producing one record per CDR3 protein. The sample yields some 240,000 distinct CDR3 sequences, 2.5% to 3.5% seen once. The source was CD4+ T cells sorted from PBMCs, collected 10 days after the yellow fever booster vaccination. The source is a man aged 18 to 35 who received the YFV17D yellow fever vaccine. CDR3s leave out the opening cysteine and the closing phenylalanine or tryptophan.

j_call v_call cdr3_aa
TRBJ1-4 TRBV7-2 ASSRTGALGEKLF
TRBJ1-2 TRBV11-2 ASSQGRVAPNYGYT
TRBJ1-2 TRBV6-5 ASNSRDRVYGYT
TRBJ1-2 TRBV29-1 SVGRNGGYGYT
TRBJ1-5 TRBV12-3/TRBV12-4 ASSLSGEGNQPQH
TRBJ1-2 TRBV25-1 ANKPKGFEPGYT
TRBJ2-2 TRBV6-4 ASSPSGGGAGGELF
TRBJ1-4 TRBV7-9 ASSLGFGPTNEKLF
TRBJ1-5 TRBV2 ASSGRWARDQPQH
TRBJ2-1 TRBV7-8 ASSSQGGGKEQF
TRBJ2-7 TRBV2 AWPREDHSYEQY
TRBJ1-2 TRBV4-3 ASSQDSRHDYGYT
TRBJ1-2 TRBV6-2/TRBV6-3 ASSDPRGTYANYGYT
TRBJ1-5 TRBV5-6 ASSLRGGLWNQPQH
TRBJ2-1 TRBV20-1 SAYRAGGHRNEQF
TRBJ2-5 TRBV3-1 ASSQLGGDQETQY
TRBJ2-4 TRBV30 AWSERDRAHIQY
TRBJ1-2 TRBV4-1 ASSRPVTGRANYGYT
TRBJ1-2 TRBV19 ASRKPSTNGYT
TRBJ2-7 TRBV4-2 ASSQDGQGLY
TRBJ1-4 TRBV4-3 ASSQESRGLGDEKLF
TRBJ1-1 TRBV10-1 ASSDGAGMNTEAF
TRBJ2-5 TRBV5-5 ASSFPTGVDETQY
TRBJ2-7 TRBV25-1 ASIGQGSSYEQY
TRBJ2-1 TRBV19 ASSMGTGRRYNEQF
TRBJ1-1 TRBV5-1 ASSLSQGATEAF
TRBJ2-3 TRBV20-1 SLRLAGESTDTQY
TRBJ2-1 TRBV6-6 ASSYSRTGDNEQF
TRBJ2-5 TRBV29-1 SVEETQY
TRBJ1-2 TRBV7-3 ASSRQADYGYT
TRBJ2-4 TRBV21-1 ASTPRGWRAKNIQY
TRBJ2-7 TRBV4-1 ASSRDRNTYEQY
TRBJ1-2 TRBV7-2 ASSFPGQESYGYT
TRBJ2-3 TRBV5-1 ASRTTDTDTQY
TRBJ2-1 TRBV5-1 ASSLIGGAYNEQF
TRBJ2-1 TRBV4-3 ASSQWGQF
TRBJ1-2 TRBV4-3 ASSQDLVYGYT
TRBJ2-3 TRBV7-8 ATTRWGGSTDTQY
TRBJ2-1 TRBV6-2/TRBV6-3 ASSPGTGSNNEQF
TRBJ2-5 TRBV20-1 SARVPRAPETQY
TRBJ1-5 TRBV5-1 ASSLSGADNQPQH
TRBJ2-2 TRBV27 ASSLFWGRTGELF